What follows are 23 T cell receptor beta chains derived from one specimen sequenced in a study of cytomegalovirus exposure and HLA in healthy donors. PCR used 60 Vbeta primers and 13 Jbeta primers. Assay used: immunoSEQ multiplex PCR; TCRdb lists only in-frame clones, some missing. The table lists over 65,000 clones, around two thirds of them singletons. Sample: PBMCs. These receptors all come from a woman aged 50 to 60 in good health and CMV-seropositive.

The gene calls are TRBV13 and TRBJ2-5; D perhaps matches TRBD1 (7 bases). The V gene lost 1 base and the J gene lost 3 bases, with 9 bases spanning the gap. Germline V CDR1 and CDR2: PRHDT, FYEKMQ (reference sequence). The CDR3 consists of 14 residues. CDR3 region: CASSLAGGKETQYF. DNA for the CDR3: TGTGCCAGCAGCTTAGCAGGGGGGAAAGAGACCCAGTACTTC.

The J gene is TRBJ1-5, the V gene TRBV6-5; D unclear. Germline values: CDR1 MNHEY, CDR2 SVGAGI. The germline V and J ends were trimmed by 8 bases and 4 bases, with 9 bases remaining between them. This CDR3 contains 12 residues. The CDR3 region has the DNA TGTGCCAGCTATGACGGGAATCAGCCCCAGCATTTT. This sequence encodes CASYDGNQPQHF.

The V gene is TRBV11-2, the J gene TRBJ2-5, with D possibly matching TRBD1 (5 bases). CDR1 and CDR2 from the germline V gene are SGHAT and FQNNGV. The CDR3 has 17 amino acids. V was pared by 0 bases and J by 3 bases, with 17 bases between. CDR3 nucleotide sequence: TGTGCCAGCAGCTTAGATGGAAAGGGGCGAAAAAAAGAGACCCAGTACTTC. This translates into CASSLDGKGRKKETQYF. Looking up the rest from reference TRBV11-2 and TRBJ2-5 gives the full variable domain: EAGVAQSPRYKIIEKRQSVAFWCNPISGHATLYWYQQILGQGPKLLIQFQNNGVVDDSQLPKDRFSAERLKGVDSTLKIQPAKLEDSAVYLCASSLDGKGRKKETQYFGPGTRLLVL.

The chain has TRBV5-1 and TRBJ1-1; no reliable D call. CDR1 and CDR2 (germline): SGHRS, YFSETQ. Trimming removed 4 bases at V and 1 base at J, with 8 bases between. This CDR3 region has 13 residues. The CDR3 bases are TGCGCCAGCAGCCCCCTCGGGAACACTGAAGCTTTCTTT. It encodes CASSPLGNTEAFF.

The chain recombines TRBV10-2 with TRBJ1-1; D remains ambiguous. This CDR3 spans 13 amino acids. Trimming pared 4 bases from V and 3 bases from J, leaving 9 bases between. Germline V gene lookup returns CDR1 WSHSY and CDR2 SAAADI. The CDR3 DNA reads TGCGCCAGCAGTGGCGCCCAGGACACTGAAGCTTTCTTT. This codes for CASSGAQDTEAFF.

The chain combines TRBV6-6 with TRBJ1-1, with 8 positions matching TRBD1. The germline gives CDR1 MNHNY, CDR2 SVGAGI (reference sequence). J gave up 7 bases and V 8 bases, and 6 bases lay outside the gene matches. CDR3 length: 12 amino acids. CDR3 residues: CASDRGQGEAFF. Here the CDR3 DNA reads TGTGCCAGCGATCGTGGACAGGGTGAAGCTTTCTTT.

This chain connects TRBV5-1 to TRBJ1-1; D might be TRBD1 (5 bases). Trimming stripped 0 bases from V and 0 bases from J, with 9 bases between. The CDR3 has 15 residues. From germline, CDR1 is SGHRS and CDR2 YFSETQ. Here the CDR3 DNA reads TGCGCCAGCAGCTTGGGAGGAGGGGTGAACACTGAAGCTTTCTTT. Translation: CASSLGGGVNTEAFF.

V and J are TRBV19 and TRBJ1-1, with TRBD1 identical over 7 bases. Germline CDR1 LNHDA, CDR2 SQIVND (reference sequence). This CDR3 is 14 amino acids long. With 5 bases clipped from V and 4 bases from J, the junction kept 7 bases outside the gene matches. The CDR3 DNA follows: TGTGCCAGTAGTCCCCGGGCAGGGGGCACTGAAGCTTTCTTT. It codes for CASSPRAGGTEAFF.

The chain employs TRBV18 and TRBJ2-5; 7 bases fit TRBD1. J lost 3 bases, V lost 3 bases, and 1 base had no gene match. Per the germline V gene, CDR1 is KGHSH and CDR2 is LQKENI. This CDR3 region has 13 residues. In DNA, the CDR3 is TGTGCCAGCTCACCCACAGGGGAAGAGACCCAGTACTTC. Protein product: CASSPTGEETQYF.

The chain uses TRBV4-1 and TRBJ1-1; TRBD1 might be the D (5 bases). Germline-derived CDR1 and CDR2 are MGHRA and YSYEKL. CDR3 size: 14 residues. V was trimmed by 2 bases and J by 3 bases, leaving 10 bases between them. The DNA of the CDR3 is TGCGCCAGCAGCCAACCCCGGGGGTACACTGAAGCTTTCTTT. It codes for CASSQPRGYTEAFF.

CDR3 sequence reads: CASIPTGTNTEAFF. CDR3 sequence (DNA): TGTGCCAGTATCCCGACAGGGACGAACACTGAAGCTTTCTTT. The chain links TRBV19 to TRBJ1-1, with 7 nucleotides matching TRBD1. Germline-derived CDR1 and CDR2 are LNHDA and SQIVND (reference sequence). This CDR3 comprises 14 residues. J was trimmed by 1 base and V by 7 bases; bases with no gene match: 6.

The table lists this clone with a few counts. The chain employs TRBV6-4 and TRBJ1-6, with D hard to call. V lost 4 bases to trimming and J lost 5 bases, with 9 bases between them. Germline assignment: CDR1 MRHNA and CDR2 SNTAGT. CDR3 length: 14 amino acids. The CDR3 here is CASSVDVDNSPLHF. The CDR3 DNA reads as TGTGCCAGCAGTGTTGATGTAGATAATTCACCCCTCCACTTT.

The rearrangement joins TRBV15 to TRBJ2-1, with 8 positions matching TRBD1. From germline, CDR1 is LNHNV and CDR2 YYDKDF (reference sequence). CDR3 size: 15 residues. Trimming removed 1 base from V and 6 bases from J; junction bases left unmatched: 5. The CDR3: CATSRASDRGNEQFF. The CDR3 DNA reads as TGTGCCACCAGCAGAGCCTCCGACAGGGGCAATGAGCAGTTCTTC. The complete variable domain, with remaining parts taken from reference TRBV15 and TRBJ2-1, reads DAMVIQNPRYQVTQFGKPVTLSCSQTLNHNVMYWYQQKSSQAPKLLFHYYDKDFNNEADTPDNFQSRRPNTSFCFLDIRSPGLGDTAMYLCATSRASDRGNEQFFGPGTRLTVL.

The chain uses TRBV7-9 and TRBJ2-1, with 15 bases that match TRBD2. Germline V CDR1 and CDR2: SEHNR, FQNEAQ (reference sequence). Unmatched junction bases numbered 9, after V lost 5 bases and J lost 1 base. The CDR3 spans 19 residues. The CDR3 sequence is CASSMGLAGGPSSYNEQFF. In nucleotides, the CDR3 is TGTGCCAGCAGCATGGGACTAGCGGGGGGCCCCTCATCCTACAATGAGCAGTTCTTC.

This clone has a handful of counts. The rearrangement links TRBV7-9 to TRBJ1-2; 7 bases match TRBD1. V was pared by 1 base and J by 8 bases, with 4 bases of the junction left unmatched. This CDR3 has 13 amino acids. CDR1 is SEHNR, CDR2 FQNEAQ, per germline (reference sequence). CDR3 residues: CASSLDRGVGYTF. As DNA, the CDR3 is TGTGCCAGCAGCTTAGACAGGGGAGTGGGCTACACCTTC.

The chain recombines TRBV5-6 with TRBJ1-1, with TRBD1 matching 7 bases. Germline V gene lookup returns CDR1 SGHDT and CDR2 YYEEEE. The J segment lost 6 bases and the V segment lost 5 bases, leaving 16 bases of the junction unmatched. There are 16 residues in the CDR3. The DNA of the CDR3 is TGTGCCAGCAGTATTCTAAACACCGGAGGGGGCTCTGAAGCTTTCTTT. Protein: CASSILNTGGGSEAFF.

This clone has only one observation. The CDR3 DNA reads as TGTGCCAGCAGCTGGAACCCGGGACAGGCGCTGGAGCAGTACTTC. It is translated as CASSWNPGQALEQYF. The chain uses TRBV5-6 and TRBJ2-7; TRBD1 aligns across 8 bases. V lost 3 bases, J lost 7 bases, and 12 bases stayed unmatched. The CDR3 spans 15 residues. Germline lookup yields CDR1 SGHDT and CDR2 YYEEEE.

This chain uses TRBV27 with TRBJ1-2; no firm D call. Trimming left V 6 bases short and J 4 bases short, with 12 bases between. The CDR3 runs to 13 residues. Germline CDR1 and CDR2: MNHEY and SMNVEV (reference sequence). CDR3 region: CASRFGPLYGYTF. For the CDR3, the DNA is TGTGCCAGCAGGTTTGGGCCACTCTATGGCTACACCTTC.

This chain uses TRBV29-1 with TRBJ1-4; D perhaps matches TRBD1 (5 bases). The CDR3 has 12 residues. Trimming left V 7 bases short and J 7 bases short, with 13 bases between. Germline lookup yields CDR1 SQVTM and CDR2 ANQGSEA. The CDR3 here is CSAGGEREKLFF. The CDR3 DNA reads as TGCAGCGCCGGGGGGGAACGTGAAAAACTGTTTTTT.

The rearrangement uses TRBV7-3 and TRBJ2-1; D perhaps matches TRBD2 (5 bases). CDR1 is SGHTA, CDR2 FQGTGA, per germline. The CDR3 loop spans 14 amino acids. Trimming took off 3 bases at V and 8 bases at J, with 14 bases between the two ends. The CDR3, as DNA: TGTGCCAGCAGCTTCAAGGCCTTCGGGGATGAGCAGTTCTTC. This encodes CASSFKAFGDEQFF. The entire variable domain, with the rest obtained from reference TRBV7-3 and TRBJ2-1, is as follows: GAGVSQTPSNKVTEKGKYVELRCDPISGHTALYWYRQSLGQGPEFLIYFQGTGAADDSGLPNDRFFAVRPEGSVSTLKIQRTERGDSAVYLCASSFKAFGDEQFFGPGTRLTVL.

DNA of the CDR3: TGTGCCAGTAGTACCGGGACTAGCGGGGGGGGCCCAGATACGCAGTATTTT. It is translated as CASSTGTSGGGPDTQYF. The rearrangement joins TRBV19 to TRBJ2-3; 16 nucleotides agree with TRBD2. Per germline, CDR1 LNHDA and CDR2 SQIVND (reference sequence). The trim removed 4 bases at V and 4 bases at J, leaving 5 bases unmatched. The CDR3 is 17 amino acids.

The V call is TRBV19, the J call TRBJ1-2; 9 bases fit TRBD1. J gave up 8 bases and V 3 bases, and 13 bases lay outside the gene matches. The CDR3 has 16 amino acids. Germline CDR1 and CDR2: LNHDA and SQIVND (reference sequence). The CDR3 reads CASSIGRTGVWSGYTF. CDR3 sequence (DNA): TGTGCCAGTAGTATCGGGAGGACAGGGGTCTGGTCCGGCTACACCTTC. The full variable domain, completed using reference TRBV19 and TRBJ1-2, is DGGITQSPKYLFRKEGQNVTLSCEQNLNHDAMYWYRQDPGQGLRLIYYSQIVNDFQKGDIAEGYSVSREKKESFPLTVTSAQKNPTAFYLCASSIGRTGVWSGYTFGSGTRLTVV.

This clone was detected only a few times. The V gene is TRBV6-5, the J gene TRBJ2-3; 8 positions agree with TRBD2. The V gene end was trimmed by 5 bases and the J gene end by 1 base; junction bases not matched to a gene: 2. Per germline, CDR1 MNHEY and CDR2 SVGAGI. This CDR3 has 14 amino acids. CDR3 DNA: TGTGCCAGCAGTCGAGCGGGGGGCACAGATACGCAGTATTTT. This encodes CASSRAGGTDTQYF.